This TCR beta chain appears in the sequencing data of a study of blood T cell repertoires in COVID-19. This CDR3 spans 17 amino acids. CDR1 SGHTA and CDR2 FQGNSA come from the germline V gene. Unmatched junction bases numbered 12, after V lost 5 bases and J lost 4 bases. Source study methods: Amplification of reference gene primers provided the estimated nucleated cell counts. Data came from immunoSEQ multiplex PCR; TCRdb stores just in-frame clones and leaves some out. That table is the source of V, J and clone size, and D and trimming were worked out from the DNA. This sample carries 230,000 or so clones, roughly 84% of them seen once, and the ten largest clones take less than 20%.

The sequence was collected from a man younger than 40 with active or convalescent COVID-19. Sequenced: peripheral blood. The rearrangement uses TRBV7-2 and TRBJ2-1, with TRBD2 matching 9 bases. CDR3 loop: CASSESVLAGQYNEQFF. CDR3 DNA: TGTGCCAGCAGCGAAAGTGTGCTAGCGGGGCAATACAATGAGCAGTTCTTC.